What follows are 15 T cell receptor beta chains derived from one specimen sequenced in a study of T cells expressing NK-cell markers. TCRdb reprocessed the 5' RACE reads and keeps a single row for each CDR3 protein, giving no DNA. The clone table shows some 340,000 distinct CDR3 sequences, with the ten largest holding roughly 5.4%. Sequenced input: blood T cells: a sorted CD56 or NKG2C T cell subset, CD4+ or CD8+ T cells, or bulk PBMC T cells (not recorded which). The receptors here all came from a man aged 18-70 years in good health.

The chain is built from TRBV5-1 and TRBJ2-7. Germline CDR1 and CDR2: SGHRS and YFSETQ. CDR3 length: 13 residues. The CDR3 here is CASSSQLQGKQYF. Full variable domain (outside the CDR3, taken from reference TRBV5-1 and TRBJ2-7): KAGVTQTPRYLIKTRGQQVTLSCSPISGHRSVSWYQQTPGQGLQFLFEYFSETQRNKGNFPGRFSGRQFSNSRSEMNVSTLELGDSALYLCASSSQLQGKQYFGPGTRLTVT.

V gene TRBV6-5 combines with J gene TRBJ2-3; no DNA is available, so the TRBD1 call from TCRdb remains unchecked. The CDR3 extends over 12 amino acids. The V gene's germline CDR1 is MNHEY and CDR2 SVGAGI. CDR3: CASSPPAGGLNF.

The chain has TRBV10-3 and TRBJ2-7; as DNA is missing, the TRBD1 call by TCRdb cannot be tested. The CDR3 is made up of 15 amino acids. Germline assignment: CDR1 ENHRY and CDR2 SYGVKD. Here the CDR3 reads CAIRGSAREIYEQYF.

This sequence joins TRBV14 and TRBJ2-3. Germline CDR1 and CDR2: SGHDN and FVKESK. CDR3 size: 16 residues. The CDR3 sequence is CASSQETGLYTDTQYF.

The chain has TRBV6-1 and TRBJ1-4; TCRdb lists TRBD1, though no DNA is available to test this call. The CDR3 is made up of 14 amino acids. CDR1 is MNHNS, CDR2 SASEGT, per germline. The CDR3 sequence is CASSEAGGLGKLFF.

The chain has TRBV12-3 or TRBV12-4 and TRBJ1-1. This CDR3 comprises 13 residues. CDR3 sequence reads: CASRIGRPTEAFF.

The chain carries TRBV13 and TRBJ2-1. The germline gives CDR1 PRHDT, CDR2 FYEKMQ (reference sequence). CDR3 length equals 16 residues. The CDR3 sequence: CASSLRTQSSYNEQFF.

The chain joins TRBV6-5 to TRBJ2-4; TCRdb's D call of TRBD1 is untestable without DNA. CDR3 length: 15 residues. Germline-derived CDR1 and CDR2 are MNHEY and SVGAGI. The CDR3 loop is CASSYSATGWNIQYF.

CDR3 in amino acids: CASSKDSRRTDTQYF. This chain connects TRBV7-9 to TRBJ2-3; the TRBD1 assignment by TCRdb is unverifiable without DNA. The germline CDR1 and CDR2 sequences are SEHNR and FQNEAQ (reference sequence). This CDR3 has 15 amino acids.

The gene calls are TRBV7-2 and TRBJ2-1; TCRdb gives TRBD1 as the D gene, but with no DNA this cannot be confirmed. Germline loops: CDR1 SGHTA, CDR2 FQGNSA. This CDR3 is built from 16 residues. The CDR3 sequence: CASSSGPPYGYNEQFF.

J is TRBJ2-2 and V is TRBV18. Per the germline V gene, CDR1 is KGHSH and CDR2 is LQKENI. This CDR3 is built from 16 residues. The CDR3 here is CASSTGTAFLTGELFF.

This rearrangement joins TRBV28 to TRBJ2-7; as DNA is missing, the TRBD2 call by TCRdb cannot be tested. The length of the CDR3 is 16 residues. The germline V gene has CDR1 MDHEN and CDR2 SYDVKM. The CDR3 is CASSSGGQRNSYEQYF. Supplemented by reference TRBV28 and TRBJ2-7, the full variable domain reads DVKVTQSSRYLVKRTGEKVFLECVQDMDHENMFWYRQDPGLGLRLIYFSYDVKMKEKGDIPEGYSVSREKKERFSLILESASTNQTSMYLCASSSGGQRNSYEQYFGPGTRLTVT.

The chain carries TRBV7-2 and TRBJ1-4; TCRdb indicates TRBD1, and absent DNA this call remains unverified. Per germline, CDR1 SGHTA and CDR2 FQGNSA. This CDR3 region has 15 residues. CDR3 region: CASSGGGTVNEKLFF.

The chain has TRBV28 and TRBJ1-3. CDR3 length: 15 amino acids. Germline loops: CDR1 MDHEN, CDR2 SYDVKM. CDR3 region: CASSSLIVYGNTIYF.

The chain joins TRBV6-1 to TRBJ2-7; TCRdb names TRBD1, which stays unverified in the absence of DNA. CDR1 MNHNS and CDR2 SASEGT come from the germline V gene. The CDR3 runs 15 residues. CDR3 amino acids: CASSERGQISYEQYF.